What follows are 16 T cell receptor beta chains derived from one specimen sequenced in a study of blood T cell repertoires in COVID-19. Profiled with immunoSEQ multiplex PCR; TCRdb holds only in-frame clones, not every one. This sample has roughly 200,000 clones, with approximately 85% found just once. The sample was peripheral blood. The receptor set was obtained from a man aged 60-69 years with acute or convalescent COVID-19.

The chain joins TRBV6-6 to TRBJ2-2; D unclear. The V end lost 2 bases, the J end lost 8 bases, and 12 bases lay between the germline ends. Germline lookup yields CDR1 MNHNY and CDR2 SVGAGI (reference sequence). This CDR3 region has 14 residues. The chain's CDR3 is CASSYPVDSGELFF. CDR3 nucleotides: TGTGCCAGCAGTTACCCCGTCGACTCAGGGGAGCTGTTTTTT.

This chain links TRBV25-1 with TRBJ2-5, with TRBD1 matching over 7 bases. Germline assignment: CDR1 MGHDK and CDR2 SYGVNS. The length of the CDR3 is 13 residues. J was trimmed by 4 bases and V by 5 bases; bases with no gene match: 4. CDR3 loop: CASSPTGVETQYF. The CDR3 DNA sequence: TGTGCCAGCAGTCCTACAGGGGTAGAGACCCAGTACTTC. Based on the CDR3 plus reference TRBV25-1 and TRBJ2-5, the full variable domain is EADIYQTPRYLVIGTGKKITLECSQTMGHDKMYWYQQDPGMELHLIHYSYGVNSTEKGDLSSESTVSRIRTEHFPLTLESARPSHTSQYLCASSPTGVETQYFGPGTRLLVL.

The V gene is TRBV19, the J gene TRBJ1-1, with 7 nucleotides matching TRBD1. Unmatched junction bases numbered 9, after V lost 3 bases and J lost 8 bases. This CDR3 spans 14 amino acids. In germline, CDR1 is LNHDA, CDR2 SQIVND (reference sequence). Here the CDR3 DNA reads TGTGCCAGTAGTATGGGTGGCAGGGGGGAGGAAGCTTTCTTT. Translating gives CASSMGGRGEEAFF.

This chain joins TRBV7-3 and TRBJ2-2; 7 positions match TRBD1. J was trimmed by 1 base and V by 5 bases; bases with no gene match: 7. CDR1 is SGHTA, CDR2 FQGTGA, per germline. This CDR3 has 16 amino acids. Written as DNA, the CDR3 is TGTGCCAGCAGCCCCAGGGGGACCCTGAACACCGGGGAGCTGTTTTTT. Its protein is CASSPRGTLNTGELFF.

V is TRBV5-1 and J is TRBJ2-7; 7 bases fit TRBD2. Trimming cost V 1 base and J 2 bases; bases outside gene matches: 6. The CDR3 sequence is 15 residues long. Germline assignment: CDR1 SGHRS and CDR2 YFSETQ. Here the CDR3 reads CASSLTAGSPYEQYF. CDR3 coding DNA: TGCGCCAGCAGCTTGACAGCGGGATCCCCCTACGAGCAGTACTTC.

The CDR3 DNA reads as TGTGCCAGCAGAGGTAGCGGGTACGAGCAGTACTTC. Its translation: CASRGSGYEQYF. The chain carries TRBV2 and TRBJ2-7, with 7 positions matching TRBD2. CDR3 length: 12 amino acids. V was pared by 6 bases and J by 4 bases, with 3 bases of the junction left unmatched. Germline lookup yields CDR1 SNHLY and CDR2 FYNNEI. Full variable domain (rest looked up from reference TRBV2 and TRBJ2-7): EPEVTQTPSHQVTQMGQEVILRCVPISNHLYFYWYRQILGQKVEFLVSFYNNEISEKSEIFDDQFSVERPDGSNFTLKIRSTKLEDSAMYFCASRGSGYEQYFGPGTRLTVT.

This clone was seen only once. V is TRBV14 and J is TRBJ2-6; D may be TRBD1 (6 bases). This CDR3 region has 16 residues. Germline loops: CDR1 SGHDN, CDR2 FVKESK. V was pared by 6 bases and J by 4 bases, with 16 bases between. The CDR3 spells CASRPTGRSGANVLTF. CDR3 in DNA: TGTGCCAGCAGACCTACAGGGCGCTCAGGGGCCAACGTCCTGACTTTC.

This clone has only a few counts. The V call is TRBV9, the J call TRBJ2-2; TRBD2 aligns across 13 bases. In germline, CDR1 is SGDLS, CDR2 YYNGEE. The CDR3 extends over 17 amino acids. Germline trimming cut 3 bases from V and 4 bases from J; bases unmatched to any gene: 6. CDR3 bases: TGTGCCAGCAGCGCCTCGGGACTAGCGGGACTCACCGGGGAGCTGTTTTTT. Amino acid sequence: CASSASGLAGLTGELFF.

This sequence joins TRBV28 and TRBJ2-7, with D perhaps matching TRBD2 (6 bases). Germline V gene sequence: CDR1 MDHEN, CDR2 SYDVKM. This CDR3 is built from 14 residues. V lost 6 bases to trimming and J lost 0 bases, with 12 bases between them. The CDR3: CASREGPSSYEQYF. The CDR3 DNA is TGTGCCAGCAGGGAGGGGCCGAGCTCCTACGAGCAGTACTTC.

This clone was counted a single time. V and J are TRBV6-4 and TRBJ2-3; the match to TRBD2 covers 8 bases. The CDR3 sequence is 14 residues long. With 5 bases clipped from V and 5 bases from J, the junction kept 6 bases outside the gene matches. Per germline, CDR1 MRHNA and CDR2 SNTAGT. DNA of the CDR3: TGTGCCAGCAGTTTAGCGGGATCTAAAGATACGCAGTATTTT. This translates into CASSLAGSKDTQYF.

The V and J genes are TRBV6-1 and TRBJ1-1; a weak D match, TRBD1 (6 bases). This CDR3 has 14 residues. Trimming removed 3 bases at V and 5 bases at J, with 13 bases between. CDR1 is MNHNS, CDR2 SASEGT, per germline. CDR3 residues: CASSETDSFTEAFF. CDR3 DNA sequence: TGTGCCAGCAGTGAGACGGACAGTTTTACTGAAGCTTTCTTT.

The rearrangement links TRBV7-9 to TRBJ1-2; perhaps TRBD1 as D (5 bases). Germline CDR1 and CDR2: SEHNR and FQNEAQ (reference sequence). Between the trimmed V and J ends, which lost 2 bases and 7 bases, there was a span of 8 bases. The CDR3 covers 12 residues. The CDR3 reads CASSLQGPGYTF. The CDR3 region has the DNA TGTGCCAGCAGCTTACAGGGCCCTGGCTACACCTTC.

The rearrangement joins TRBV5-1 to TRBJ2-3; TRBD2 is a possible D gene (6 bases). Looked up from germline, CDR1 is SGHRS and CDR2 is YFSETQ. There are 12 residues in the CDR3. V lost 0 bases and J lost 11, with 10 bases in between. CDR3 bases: TGCGCCAGCAGCTTGGGCGGGACTGAGCAGTATTTT. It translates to CASSLGGTEQYF.

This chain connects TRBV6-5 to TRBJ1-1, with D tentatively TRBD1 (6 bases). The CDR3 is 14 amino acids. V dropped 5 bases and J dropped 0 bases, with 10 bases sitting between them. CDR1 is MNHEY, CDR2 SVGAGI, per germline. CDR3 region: CASSNYRVNTEAFF. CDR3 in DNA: TGTGCCAGCAGTAACTACAGGGTGAACACTGAAGCTTTCTTT.

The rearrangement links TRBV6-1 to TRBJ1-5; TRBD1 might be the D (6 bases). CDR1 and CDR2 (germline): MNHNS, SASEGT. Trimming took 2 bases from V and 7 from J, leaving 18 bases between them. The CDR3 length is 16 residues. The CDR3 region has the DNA TGTGCCAGCAGTGAATCGAAGTGGGGGCCGTCGCAGCCCCAGCATTTT. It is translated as CASSESKWGPSQPQHF.

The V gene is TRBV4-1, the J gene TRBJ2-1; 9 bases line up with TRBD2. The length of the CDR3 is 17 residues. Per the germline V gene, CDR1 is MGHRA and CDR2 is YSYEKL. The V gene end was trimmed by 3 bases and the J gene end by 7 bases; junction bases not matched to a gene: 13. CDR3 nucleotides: TGCGCCAGCAGCCAGAGGGAGGGCGGGAGGGCCAATAATGAGCAGTTCTTC. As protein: CASSQREGGRANNEQFF.